This T cell receptor (beta chain) appears in the sequencing data of a study of blood T cell repertoires in COVID-19 (dated by TCRdb to 2020 to 2021). Regarding the complete study: Samples from collaborators originated in the United States, Italy and Spain and spanned both the acute and convalescent phases of COVID-19. HLA class I and class II types, where available, came from metadata supplied by the sample provider rather than from assay-based typing. A freely available public database, intended as a resource for researchers studying the immune response to SARS-CoV-2, is where the repertoires were released. The material from the prospective study consisted of cDNA or gDNA derived from T cells, B-cell-depleted T cells, or PBMCs. Subjects who had been exposed to COVID-19, were actively infected with it, or had recovered from it provided the deeply sampled blood TCRbeta repertoires that made up the dataset. Nearly every sample came with metadata listing a de-identified subject ID, COVID-19 status, age in years and sex. The samples were drawn from two sources: the first 160 participants of the ongoing ImmuneRACE study, and 1,000 to 1,500 subjects contributed by 6 global collaborators. The investigation overall reported the following: Clinical and demographic metadata were provided uncurated, with the amount varying by source and participant.

One collaborating source in Seattle enrolled patients while the patients were actively infected and followed the patients over time throughout the course of disease. Collaborating institutions collected whole blood in K2EDTA tubes following their own protocols. Collaborator samples were shipped for TCRbeta analysis as frozen whole blood, isolated PBMCs, or DNA extracted from either sample type. TCRbeta CDR3 regions were amplified from genomic DNA using the immunoSEQ Assay, a bias-controlled multiplex PCR. Processing in the source paper ran as follows. The number of nucleated cells in each sample was estimated by amplification of reference gene primers within the assay. Sequence reads were collapsed and filtered to measure the absolute abundance of every unique TCRbeta CDR3 rearrangement. For each sample, productive Simpson clonality was calculated as the square root of Simpson's diversity index across productive rearrangements. The immuneACCESS repertoire file appears here via TCRdb, limited to in-frame rearrangements. These files lack a portion of the clones; in checked studies, under half of the deficit traces to unresolved V genes, and the cause of the others is not known. That table supplies the V and J calls and clone size; D and trimming were determined from the DNA. The sample includes about 56,000 clones, with about 88% observed a single time. Of the sample, 43% is held by the ten largest clones.

This clone occurred a few times. What antigen it recognizes has not been identified. Base qualities were left out, and no much larger clone turns up one base away. Trimming costs V 3 bases and J 2 bases, and their ends lie 5 bases apart. Via the germline V gene, CDR1 is MGHDK and CDR2 SYGVNS. Including cysteine and phenylalanine, the CDR3 has 14 amino acids. The retained sequence is limited to the CDR3, 42 bases, with the frame set at the first base. Sequenced input: peripheral blood. The chain couples TRBV25-1 to TRBJ1-6; too little of a D gene remains to name it. The sequence was obtained from a woman aged 60-75 years with COVID-19, enrolled during active disease. The nucleotides read TGTGCCAGCAGTGAGTACACCTATAATTCACCCCTCCACTTT. It translates to CASSEYTYNSPLHF.